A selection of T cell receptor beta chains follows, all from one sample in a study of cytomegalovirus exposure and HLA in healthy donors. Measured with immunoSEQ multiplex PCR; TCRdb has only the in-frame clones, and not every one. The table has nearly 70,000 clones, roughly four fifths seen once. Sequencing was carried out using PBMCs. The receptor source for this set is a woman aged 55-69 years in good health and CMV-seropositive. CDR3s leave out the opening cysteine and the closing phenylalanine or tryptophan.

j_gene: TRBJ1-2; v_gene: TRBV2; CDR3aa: ASREDRVPGYT
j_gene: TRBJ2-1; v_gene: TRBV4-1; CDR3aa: ASSQEGRRSSYNEQF
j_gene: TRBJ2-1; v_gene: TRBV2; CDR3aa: ASSGDSRKPSNEQF
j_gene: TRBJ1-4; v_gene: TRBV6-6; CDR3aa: ASSLRGQDEKLF
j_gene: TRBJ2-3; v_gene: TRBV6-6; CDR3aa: ASSPGASGADTQY
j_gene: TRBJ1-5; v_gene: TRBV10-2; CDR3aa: ASSESTGEDQPQH
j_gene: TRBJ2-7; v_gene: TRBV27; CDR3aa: ASSLSSNNEQY
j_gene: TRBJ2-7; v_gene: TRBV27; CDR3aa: ASSHGTQQY
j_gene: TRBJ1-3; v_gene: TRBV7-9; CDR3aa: ASRRTGQAIY
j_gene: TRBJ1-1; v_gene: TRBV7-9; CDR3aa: SSSSTWTGVNTEAF
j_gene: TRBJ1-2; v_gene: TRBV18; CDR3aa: ASSLWQTDDYGYT
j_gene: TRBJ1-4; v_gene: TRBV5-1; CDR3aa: ASSLKFDSPTNEKLF
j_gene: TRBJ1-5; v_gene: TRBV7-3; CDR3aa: ASSAQPNQPQH
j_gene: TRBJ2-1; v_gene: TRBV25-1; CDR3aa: ASSEYKAAGVFHNEQF
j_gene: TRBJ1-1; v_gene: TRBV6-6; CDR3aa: ASSYGGGNTEAF
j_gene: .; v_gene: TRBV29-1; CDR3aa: SVLTPGLGGEYEQY
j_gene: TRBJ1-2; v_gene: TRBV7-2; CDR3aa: ASSRGQTLYGYT
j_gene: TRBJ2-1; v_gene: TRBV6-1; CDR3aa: ASGGGVGWNEQF
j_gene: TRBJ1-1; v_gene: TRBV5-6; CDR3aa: ASSIRQSLNTEAF
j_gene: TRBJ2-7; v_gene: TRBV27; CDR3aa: ASSLAGQGRFSEQY
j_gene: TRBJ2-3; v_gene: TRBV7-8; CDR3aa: ASSLGLAGYADTQY
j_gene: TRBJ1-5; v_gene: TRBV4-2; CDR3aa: ASSQGVPGNQPQH
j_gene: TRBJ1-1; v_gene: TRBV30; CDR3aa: AWSVMAGWNTEAF
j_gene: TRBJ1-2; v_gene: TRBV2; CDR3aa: ASSGIRGLTGLGGYGYT
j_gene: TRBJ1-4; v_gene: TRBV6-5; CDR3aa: ASRGQPNEKLF
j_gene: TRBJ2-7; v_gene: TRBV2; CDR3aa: ASSFSGTGTGEQY
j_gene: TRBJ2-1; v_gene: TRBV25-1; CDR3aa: ASSVSGGEYNEQF
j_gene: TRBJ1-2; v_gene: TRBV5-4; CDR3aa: ASSGMTGNYGYT
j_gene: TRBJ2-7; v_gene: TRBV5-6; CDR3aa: ASSLAYGVGSYEQY
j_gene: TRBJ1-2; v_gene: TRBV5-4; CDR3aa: ASSFSGGDYGYT
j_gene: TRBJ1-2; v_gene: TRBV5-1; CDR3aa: ASSPGIYGYT
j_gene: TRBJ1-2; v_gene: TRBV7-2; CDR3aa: ASSLLAQGTYGYT
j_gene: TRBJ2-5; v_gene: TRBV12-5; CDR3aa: ASGPSGFQETQY
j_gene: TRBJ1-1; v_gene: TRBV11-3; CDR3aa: ASSSADLNTEAF
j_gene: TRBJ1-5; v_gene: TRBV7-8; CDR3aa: ASSPFSRSGNQPQH
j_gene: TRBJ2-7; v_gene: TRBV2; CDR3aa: ASSIYSGYEQY
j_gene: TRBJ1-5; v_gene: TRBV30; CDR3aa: AWSQAGDYSNQPQH
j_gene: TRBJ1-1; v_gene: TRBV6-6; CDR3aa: ASSPGGGNTEAF
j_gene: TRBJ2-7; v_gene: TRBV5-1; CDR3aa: ASSYGGFSYEQY
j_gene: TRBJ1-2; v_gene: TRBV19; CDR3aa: ASSLRTGLNYGYT